This TCR beta chain was found in a study of graft-versus-host responses after intestinal transplantation. Concerning this clone: Its antigen is still unknown.

CDR1 is SNHLY, CDR2 FYNNEI, per germline. The CDR3 runs 15 residues. V was pared by 6 bases and J by 1 base, with 12 bases between. The method was immunoSEQ multiplex PCR; TCRdb's version includes in-frame clones alone and lacks a portion of them. This sample yields about 130,000 clones, of which approximately 91% are seen a single time; roughly 0.19% belongs to the top ten. This receptor was taken from a human donor who received an intestinal transplant. V is TRBV2 and J is TRBJ2-2; perhaps TRBD1 as D (5 bases). Sequenced material: unstimulated CD4+ T cells sorted from spleen or lymph node cells, taken before intestinal transplant. CDR3 sequence: CASSEYRLNTGELFF. For the CDR3, the DNA is TGTGCCAGCAGCGAATACAGGCTGAACACCGGGGAGCTGTTTTTT.